This T cell receptor (beta chain) was found in a study of control samples from healthy donors and cancer patients. The CDR3 has 17 residues. The V end lost 5 bases, the J end lost 1 base, and 20 bases lay between the germline ends. Germline values: CDR1 SGHNT, CDR2 YENEEA. Profiled with immunoSEQ multiplex PCR; TCRdb holds only in-frame clones, not every one. The sample gives roughly 140,000 clones, around 90% of which show up once; more than 4% is in the top ten. The sequence derives from a man aged 25-45 years in good health. What was sequenced was blood. V gene TRBV11-3 combines with J gene TRBJ1-1, with TRBD1 as a possible D gene (6 bases). The CDR3 loop reads CASSPSAGARGNTEAFF. The CDR3 bases are TGTGCCAGCAGCCCGTCCGCGGGGGCTCGGGGGAACACTGAAGCTTTCTTT.